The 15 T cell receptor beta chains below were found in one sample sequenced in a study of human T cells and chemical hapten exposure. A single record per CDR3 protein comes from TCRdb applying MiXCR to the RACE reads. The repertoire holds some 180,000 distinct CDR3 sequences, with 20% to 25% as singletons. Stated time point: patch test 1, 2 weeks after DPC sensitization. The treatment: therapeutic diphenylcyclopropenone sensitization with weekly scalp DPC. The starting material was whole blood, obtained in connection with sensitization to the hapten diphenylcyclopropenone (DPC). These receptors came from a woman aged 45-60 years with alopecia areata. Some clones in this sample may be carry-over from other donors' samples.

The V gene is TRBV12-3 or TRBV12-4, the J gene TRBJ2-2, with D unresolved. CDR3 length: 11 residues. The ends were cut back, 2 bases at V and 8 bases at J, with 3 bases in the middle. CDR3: CASSLRGELFF. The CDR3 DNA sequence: TGTGCCAGCAGTTTACGGGGGGAGCTGTTTTTT.

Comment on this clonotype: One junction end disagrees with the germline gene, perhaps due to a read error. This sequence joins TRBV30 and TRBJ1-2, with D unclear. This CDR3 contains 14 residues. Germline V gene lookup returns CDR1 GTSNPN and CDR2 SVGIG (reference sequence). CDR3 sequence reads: CARSPRQNHYGYTF. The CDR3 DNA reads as TGTGCCCGGAGTCCCCGACAAAATCACTATGGCTACACCTTC.

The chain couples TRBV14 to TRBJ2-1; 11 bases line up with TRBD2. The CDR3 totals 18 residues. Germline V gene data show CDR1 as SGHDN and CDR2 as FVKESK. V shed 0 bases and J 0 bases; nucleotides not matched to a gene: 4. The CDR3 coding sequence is TGTGCCAGCAGCCAAGATGCTAGCGGGAGGATCTCCTACAATGAGCAGTTCTTC. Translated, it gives CASSQDASGRISYNEQFF.

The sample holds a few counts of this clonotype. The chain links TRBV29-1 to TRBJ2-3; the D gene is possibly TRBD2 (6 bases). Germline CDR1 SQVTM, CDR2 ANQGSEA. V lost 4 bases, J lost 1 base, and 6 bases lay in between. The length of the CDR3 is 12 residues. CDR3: CSVGGGTDTQYF. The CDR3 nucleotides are TGCAGCGTTGGCGGGGGCACAGATACGCAGTATTTT.

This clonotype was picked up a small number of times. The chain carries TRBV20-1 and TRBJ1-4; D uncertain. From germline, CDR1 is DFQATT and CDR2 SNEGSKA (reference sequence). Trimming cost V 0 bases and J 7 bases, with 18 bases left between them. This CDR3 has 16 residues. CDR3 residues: CSARDQVAGGSEKLFF. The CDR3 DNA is TGCAGTGCTAGAGATCAGGTGGCAGGTGGAAGTGAAAAACTGTTTTTT.

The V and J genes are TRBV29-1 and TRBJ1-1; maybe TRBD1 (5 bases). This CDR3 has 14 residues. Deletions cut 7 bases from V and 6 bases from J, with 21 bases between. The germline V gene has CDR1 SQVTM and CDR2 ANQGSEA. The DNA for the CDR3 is TGCAGCGCCCGGGACGAAAGTCTCGCGTCTGAAGCTTTCTTT. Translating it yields CSARDESLASEAFF.

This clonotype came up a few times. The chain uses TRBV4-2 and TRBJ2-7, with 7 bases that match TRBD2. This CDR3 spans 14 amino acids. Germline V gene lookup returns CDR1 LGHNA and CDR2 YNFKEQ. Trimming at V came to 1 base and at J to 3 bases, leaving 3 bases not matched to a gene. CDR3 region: CASSQGSGIYEQYF. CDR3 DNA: TGTGCCAGCAGCCAAGGAAGCGGGATCTACGAGCAGTACTTC.

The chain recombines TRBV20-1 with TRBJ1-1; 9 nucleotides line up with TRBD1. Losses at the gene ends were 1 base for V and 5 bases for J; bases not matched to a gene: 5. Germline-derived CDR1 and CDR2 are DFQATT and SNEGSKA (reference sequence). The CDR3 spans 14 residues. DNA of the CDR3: TGCAGTGCTAGAGCGGGACAGGGAGGTACTGAAGCTTTCTTT. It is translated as CSARAGQGGTEAFF.

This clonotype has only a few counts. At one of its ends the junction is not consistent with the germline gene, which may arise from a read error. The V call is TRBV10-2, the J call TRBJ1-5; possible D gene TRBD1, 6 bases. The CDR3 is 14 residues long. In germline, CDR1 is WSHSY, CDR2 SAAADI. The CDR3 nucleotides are TGCGCCAGCAGTCAGGACAGTAGCTATCAGCCCCAGCATTTT. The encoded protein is CASSQDSSYQPQHF.

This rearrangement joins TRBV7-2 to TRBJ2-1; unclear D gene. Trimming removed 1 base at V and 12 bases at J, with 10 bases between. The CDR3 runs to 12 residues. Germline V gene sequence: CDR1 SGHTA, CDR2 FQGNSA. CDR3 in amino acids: CASSLGGLGQFF. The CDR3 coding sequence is TGTGCCAGCAGCTTAGGAGGCTTGGGGCAGTTCTTC.

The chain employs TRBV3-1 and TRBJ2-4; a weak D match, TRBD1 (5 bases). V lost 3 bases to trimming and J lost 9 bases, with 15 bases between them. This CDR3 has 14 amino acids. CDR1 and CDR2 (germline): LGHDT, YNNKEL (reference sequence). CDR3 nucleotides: TGTGCCAGCAGCCATGGGGCAAGAAAAGGCATTCAGTACTTC. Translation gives CASSHGARKGIQYF.

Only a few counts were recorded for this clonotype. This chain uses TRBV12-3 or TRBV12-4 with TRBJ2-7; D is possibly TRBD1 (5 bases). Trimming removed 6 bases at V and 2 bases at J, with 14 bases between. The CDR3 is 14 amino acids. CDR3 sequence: CASSLTGSTYEQYF. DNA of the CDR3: TGTGCCAGCAGCCTCACAGGCTCAACCTACGAGCAGTACTTC.

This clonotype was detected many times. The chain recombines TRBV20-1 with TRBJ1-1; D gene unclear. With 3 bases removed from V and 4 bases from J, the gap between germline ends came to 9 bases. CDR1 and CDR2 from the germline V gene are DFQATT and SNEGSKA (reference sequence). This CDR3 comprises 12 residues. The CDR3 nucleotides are TGCAGTGCTAGTTTGGGCAGCACTGAAGCTTTCTTT. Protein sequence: CSASLGSTEAFF.

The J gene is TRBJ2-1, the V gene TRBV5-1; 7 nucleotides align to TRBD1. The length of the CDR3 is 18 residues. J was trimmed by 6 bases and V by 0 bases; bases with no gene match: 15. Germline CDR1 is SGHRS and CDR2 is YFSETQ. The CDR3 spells CASSLASSGGFLVNEQFF. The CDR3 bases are TGCGCCAGCAGCTTGGCATCATCAGGGGGATTCTTGGTCAATGAGCAGTTCTTC.

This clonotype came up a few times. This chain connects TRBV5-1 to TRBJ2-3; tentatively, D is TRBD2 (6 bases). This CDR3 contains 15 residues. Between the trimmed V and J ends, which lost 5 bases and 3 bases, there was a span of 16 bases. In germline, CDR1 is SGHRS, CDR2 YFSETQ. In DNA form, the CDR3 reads TGCGCCAGCAGGATTCAAGTCGCGGGGACAGATACGCAGTATTTT. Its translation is CASRIQVAGTDTQYF.